This TCR beta chain originates from a study of T cells in Graves' hyperthyroidism and ophthalmopathy. Study in general: It was at initial diagnosis, before any treatment, that peripheral blood was collected.

Details on this clonotype: Antigen: not known.

The TCR beta CDR3 regions underwent amplification using RNA transcripts as the source. A first-round RT-PCR of the TCR CDR3 used the HTBI primer set. MiXCR, run by TCRdb on the multiplex PCR reads, gives a single entry per CDR3 protein. The sample lists fewer than 350,000 distinct CDR3 sequences, approximately 16% occurring once. Patients with uncontrolled infections, other autoimmune diseases, pregnancy or lactation were excluded. The junction had 10 bases not matched to a gene; V was cut back by 7 bases and J by 4 bases. Germline values: CDR1 MNHNS, CDR2 SASEGT. The CDR3 has 15 amino acids. Study outcomes and limitations: Most expanded thyroid clonotypes above 0.001 also appeared in blood. Ophthalmopathy prediction by the model preceded onset by a median approximately 6.9 months.

The clonotype originates from a woman aged 45-59 years with Graves' hyperthyroidism that later progressed to Graves' ophthalmopathy. This chain uses TRBV6-1 with TRBJ1-1; 9 bases are a match to TRBD1. Sequenced: blood. This chain's CDR3 is CASTLGTGFSTEAFF. In DNA, the CDR3 is TGTGCCAGCACCCTCGGGACAGGGTTTAGCACTGAAGCTTTCTTT.